Each of the 26 T cell receptor beta chains below was sequenced from the same sample in a study of blood T cells in healthy people across ages. Then a second PCR, running about 7 to 11 cycles, was carried out with a sample-barcoded 5' primer and a J-beta primer mix. MiXCR, run by TCRdb on the 5' RACE reads, gives a single entry per CDR3 protein. The sample carries roughly 700,000 distinct CDR3 sequences, roughly 25% recorded once. These data were also reused for a study on T cells of mothers and their children.

The sequenced sample consisted of blood. Receptor source: a boy between 10 and 17 years old in good health.

This chain links TRBV6-5 with TRBJ2-3; 10 bases fit TRBD2. The length of the CDR3 is 16 residues. Germline CDR1 reads MNHEY; CDR2 reads SVGAGI. The J segment lost 5 bases and the V segment lost 5 bases, leaving 10 bases of the junction unmatched. CDR3 nucleotide sequence: TGTGCCAGCAGTGCCGCTAGCGGGAGTGTCGGAGATACGCAGTATTTT. The encoded protein is CASSAASGSVGDTQYF.

This clonotype was counted between two and nine times. The chain combines TRBV4-2 with TRBJ1-1; no definite D call. CDR1 and CDR2 from the germline V gene are LGHNA and YNFKEQ. V lost 3 bases, J lost 3 bases, and 8 bases lay in between. The CDR3 length is 13 residues. The CDR3 coding sequence is TGTGCCAGCAGCCACACCCCAGACACTGAAGCTTTCTTT. This translates into CASSHTPDTEAFF.

This clonotype was seen a few times. In nucleotides, the CDR3 is TGCGCCAGCAGCCAAGATCAGGGACAGGGGATAACCAAAAACATTCAGTACTTC. This gives the protein CASSQDQGQGITKNIQYF. The chain combines TRBV4-1 with TRBJ2-4; 10 bases agree with TRBD1. This CDR3 contains 18 residues. The ends lost 0 bases at V and 2 bases at J; junction bases unmatched: 7. Per the germline V gene, CDR1 is MGHRA and CDR2 is YSYEKL.

The chain carries TRBV19 and TRBJ2-1; no reliable D call. Germline assignment: CDR1 LNHDA and CDR2 SQIVND (reference sequence). The CDR3 has 13 amino acids. Trimming left V 3 bases short and J 5 bases short, with 8 bases between. This chain's CDR3 is CASSMTFNNEQFF. The CDR3 DNA reads as TGTGCCAGTAGTATGACTTTTAACAATGAGCAGTTCTTC.

As regards this clonotype: A single base separates this from a much larger clone, so it may be a read error. V usage is TRBV11-2 and J usage is TRBJ2-4; D call uncertain. CDR1 and CDR2 (germline): SGHAT, FQNNGV. This CDR3 has 12 residues. The CDR3 bases are TGTGCCAGCAGCTTAGCCCAAAACATTCAGTACTTC. The encoded protein is CASSLAQNIQYF. The full variable domain, rest sourced from reference TRBV11-2 and TRBJ2-4, is EAGVAQSPRYKIIEKRQSVAFWCNPISGHATLYWYQQILGQGPKLLIQFQNNGVVDDSQLPKDRFSAERLKGVDSTLKIQPAKLEDSAVYLCASSLAQNIQYFGAGTRLSVL.

V usage is TRBV10-3 and J usage is TRBJ1-4, with 8 bases matching TRBD1. V was clipped by 10 bases and J by 4 bases; unmatched bases: 14. Germline V lookup: CDR1 ENHRY, CDR2 SYGVKD. The CDR3 contains 16 residues. CDR3: CATSDRVFDVNEKLFF. CDR3 in DNA: TGTGCCACCTCGGACAGGGTATTCGACGTTAATGAAAAACTGTTTTTT.

This clonotype came up a few times. This chain connects TRBV13 to TRBJ1-1, with a tentative D call TRBD1 (5 bases). V was cut by 8 bases and J by 7 bases, with 20 bases left in between. The germline CDR1 and CDR2 sequences are PRHDT and FYEKMQ (reference sequence). This CDR3 has 14 amino acids. The CDR3 loop reads CASSRGVRNDEAFF. CDR3 DNA sequence: TGTGCCAGCTCTCGGGGGGTGCGTAATGATGAAGCTTTCTTT.

This clonotype has a handful of counts. The genes are TRBV5-1 and TRBJ1-1; D ambiguous. V was trimmed by 4 bases and J by 3 bases, leaving 4 bases between them. Germline CDR1 and CDR2: SGHRS and YFSETQ. The CDR3 spans 11 residues. The CDR3 nucleotides read TGCGCCAGCAGCACGGACACTGAAGCTTTCTTT. Its translation is CASSTDTEAFF.

The gene calls are TRBV12-3 or TRBV12-4 and TRBJ2-5; 9 bases map to TRBD2. The CDR3 is 16 amino acids. V shed 3 bases, J shed 0 bases, and the junction held 5 bases outside the gene matches. In DNA, the CDR3 is TGTGCCAGCAGTTTGGGCGGGGGGGCGTACCAAGAGACCCAGTACTTC. Protein sequence: CASSLGGGAYQETQYF.

This clonotype occurred a few times. For the CDR3, the DNA is TGTGCCAGCAGCTCCCCTCCCCTGGGAGATACGCAGTATTTT. This codes for CASSSPPLGDTQYF. The chain has TRBV7-9 and TRBJ2-3; D not certain. Germline V gene lookup returns CDR1 SEHNR and CDR2 FQNEAQ (reference sequence). V shed 4 bases and J shed 5 bases, with 13 bases lying between them. The CDR3 loop spans 14 amino acids. Drawing the rest from reference TRBV7-9 and TRBJ2-3, the complete variable domain is DTGVSQNPRHKITKRGQNVTFRCDPISEHNRLYWYRQTLGQGPEFLTYFQNEAQLEKSRLLSDRFSAERPKGSFSTLEIQRTEQGDSAMYLCASSSPPLGDTQYFGPGTRLTVL.

This clonotype has only a few counts. The rearrangement uses TRBV10-3 and TRBJ1-2; TRBD1 matches at 8 bases. After removal of 3 bases from V and 3 bases from J, the junction contained 15 bases not matched to a gene. Germline CDR1 and CDR2: ENHRY and SYGVKD. This CDR3 region has 18 residues. The CDR3 protein is CAISDVSGWGQVHYGYTF. The CDR3 nucleotides read TGTGCCATCAGTGATGTGTCGGGGTGGGGACAGGTCCACTATGGCTACACCTTC.

The chain combines TRBV7-9 with TRBJ2-5, with no clear D. From germline, CDR1 is SEHNR and CDR2 FQNEAQ (reference sequence). Trimming removed 1 base from V and 7 bases from J, with 7 bases in between. This CDR3 spans 12 amino acids. The chain's CDR3 is CASSLEWGTQYF. CDR3 nucleotide sequence: TGTGCCAGCAGCTTAGAGTGGGGGACCCAGTACTTC.

The chain combines TRBV6-4 with TRBJ2-3, with D hard to call. Germline values: CDR1 MRHNA, CDR2 SNTAGT. Trimming took off 0 bases at V and 2 bases at J, with 6 bases between the two ends. The CDR3 has 14 amino acids. The CDR3, as DNA: TGTGCCAGCAGTGACTCAGGAGACACAGATACGCAGTATTTT. Residues: CASSDSGDTDTQYF.

This clonotype has more than one count but fewer than ten. The CDR3 is CSASRPSGLLQETQYF. For the CDR3, the DNA is TGCAGTGCTAGTAGGCCTAGCGGGCTACTACAAGAGACCCAGTACTTC. The chain employs TRBV20-1 and TRBJ2-5; 8 bases match TRBD2. The V and J ends lost 3 bases and 2 bases, in that order; junction bases with no gene match: 11. The CDR3 spans 16 residues. Per the germline V gene, CDR1 is DFQATT and CDR2 is SNEGSKA (reference sequence).

This clonotype was counted a few times. The CDR3 nucleotides are TGTGCCAGCTCACACAACGACAGGGAAGAGACCCAGTACTTC. Its protein is CASSHNDREETQYF. The chain has TRBV18 and TRBJ2-5; 7 bases are shared with TRBD1. V dropped 4 bases and J dropped 3; count of bases not matched to a gene: 5. The CDR3 is 14 amino acids. From germline, CDR1 is KGHSH and CDR2 LQKENI. The variable domain in full, with the rest retrieved from reference TRBV18 and TRBJ2-5, is NAGVMQNPRHLVRRRGQEARLRCSPMKGHSHVYWYRQLPEEGLKFMVYLQKENIIDESGMPKERFSAEFPKEGPSILRIQQVVRGDSAAYFCASSHNDREETQYFGPGTRLLVL.

This clonotype has just a few counts. The chain is built from TRBV24-1 and TRBJ2-3; D gene ambiguous. Germline CDR1 and CDR2: KGHDR and SFDVKD. With 2 bases removed from V and 4 bases from J, the gap between germline ends came to 12 bases. This CDR3 has 15 amino acids. The CDR3 loop reads CATSDSSGRADTQYF. The CDR3, as DNA: TGTGCCACCAGTGATTCGTCCGGTAGGGCAGATACGCAGTATTTT.

The chain is built from TRBV19 and TRBJ2-5; weak D call: TRBD1 (6 bases). The CDR3 runs to 13 residues. The germline V and J ends were trimmed by 8 bases and 2 bases, with 12 bases remaining between them. The V gene's germline CDR1 is LNHDA and CDR2 SQIVND (reference sequence). The CDR3 here is CASDTGKQETQYF. The DNA of the CDR3 is TGTGCCAGTGATACAGGGAAACAAGAGACCCAGTACTTC.

This clonotype turned up a few times. The chain links TRBV4-3 to TRBJ2-1; a possible D gene is TRBD1 (5 bases). Deletions cut 0 bases from V and 0 bases from J, with 15 bases between. Germline CDR1 and CDR2: LGHNA and YSLEER. CDR3 length: 18 amino acids. The CDR3 is CASSQEGPRSYSYNEQFF. CDR3 DNA: TGCGCCAGCAGCCAAGAGGGGCCCCGCTCCTACTCCTACAATGAGCAGTTCTTC.

The V and J genes are TRBV7-6 and TRBJ2-5, with 8 bases fitting TRBD1. J was trimmed by 0 bases and V by 1 base; bases with no gene match: 10. This CDR3 region has 18 residues. Per the germline V gene, CDR1 is SGHVS and CDR2 is FNYEAQ. The CDR3 DNA follows: TGTGCCAGCAGCTTAGACGCCTACAGGGGGAAGTACCAAGAGACCCAGTACTTC. It specifies CASSLDAYRGKYQETQYF.

This chain connects TRBV2 to TRBJ2-3; D remains unclear. V shed 2 bases and J shed 10 bases, with 13 bases lying between them. The CDR3 runs to 13 residues. The germline V gene has CDR1 SNHLY and CDR2 FYNNEI. The chain's CDR3 is CASSEWSGWAQYF. The CDR3 DNA sequence: TGTGCCAGCAGTGAATGGAGTGGATGGGCGCAGTATTTT.

The chain combines TRBV7-9 with TRBJ2-3; TRBD2 matches 10 bases. V was clipped by 2 bases and J by 5 bases; unmatched bases: 7. Germline V lookup: CDR1 SEHNR, CDR2 FQNEAQ (reference sequence). This CDR3 has 16 residues. The CDR3 here is CASSLSQRTSGDTQYF. The CDR3 nucleotides are TGTGCCAGCAGCTTAAGTCAGCGGACTAGCGGAGATACGCAGTATTTT.

V gene TRBV29-1 combines with J gene TRBJ2-5; weak D call: TRBD1 (6 bases). The V end was cut by 6 bases, the J end by 5 bases, with 16 bases between. Germline lookup yields CDR1 SQVTM and CDR2 ANQGSEA. The CDR3 has 13 residues. Here the CDR3 DNA reads TGCAGCGTCTACAAACAGGGTTATGAGACCCAGTACTTC. Translated: CSVYKQGYETQYF.

This clonotype was detected a few times. This chain joins TRBV7-9 and TRBJ2-5; TRBD1 matches 8 bases. The length of the CDR3 is 15 residues. Germline V gives CDR1 SEHNR, CDR2 FQNEAQ (reference sequence). V shed 3 bases and J 5 bases; nucleotides not matched to a gene: 8. DNA of the CDR3: TGTGCCAGCAGCTTGGGGCCGGACAGGGTTGAGACCCAGTACTTC. It encodes CASSLGPDRVETQYF.

The chain recombines TRBV24-1 with TRBJ2-1; 8 bases match TRBD1. CDR1 is KGHDR, CDR2 SFDVKD, per germline. The trim removed 0 bases at V and 9 bases at J, leaving 12 bases unmatched. The CDR3 totals 17 residues. The CDR3 protein is CATSDLDPQGAYGEQFF. CDR3 nucleotide sequence: TGTGCCACCAGTGATTTGGACCCGCAGGGGGCATATGGTGAGCAGTTCTTC.

This clonotype was observed a few times. CDR3 DNA: TGCAGCGTTGACGGGTTAGCGTACACAGATACGCAGTATTTT. Protein sequence: CSVDGLAYTDTQYF. The rearrangement links TRBV29-1 to TRBJ2-3; a weak D match, TRBD2 (5 bases). V was cut by 3 bases and J by 2 bases, with 12 bases left in between. The CDR3 length is 14 residues. The germline V gene encodes CDR1 SQVTM and CDR2 ANQGSEA.

There are a few counts of this clonotype. The chain combines TRBV12-3 or TRBV12-4 with TRBJ1-2; D unresolved. V lost 6 bases to trimming and J lost 5 bases, with 22 bases between them. The CDR3 totals 16 residues. The CDR3 DNA follows: TGTGCCAGCAGCCTAAGACGAATGGACCTGGGGTATGGCTACACCTTC. Encoded protein: CASSLRRMDLGYGYTF.